This T cell receptor beta chain was captured in a study of follicular helper T cells after annual influenza vaccination. Study context: After each seasonal flu vaccination, blood came on days 0, 7 and 28. Across the 2013-2014, 2014-2015 and 2015-2016 vaccination seasons, some subjects were resampled.

Study observations and caveats: Change in circulating plasmablasts correlated with ICOS+CD38+ cTfh clonality change.

V was pared by 7 bases and J by 0 bases, with 11 bases between. The length of the CDR3 is 14 residues. The germline CDR1 and CDR2 sequences are MNHNS and SASEGT. In regard to this clone: What it recognizes is unknown.

Here immunoSEQ multiplex PCR was the method, and the copy in TCRdb shows in-frame clones only, minus some. The data contain 9,000 or so clones, approximately 86% of them seen just once; the ten biggest clones take up roughly 3%. Documented time point: 2013-2014 season, 7 days after vaccination. The sample was CXCR5+ CD38- circulating T follicular helper cells from blood, taken 7 days after influenza vaccination. The sample's subset: circulating Tfh, non-naive CD4+CXCR5+PD-1+ (ICOS+CD38+ or ICOS-CD38-). V is TRBV6-1 and J is TRBJ2-3; D is uncertain. The clonotype originates from an adult who received the influenza vaccine. The CDR3 reads CASKTASSTDTQYF. For the CDR3, the DNA is TGTGCCAGCAAGACTGCCTCTAGCACAGATACGCAGTATTTT.